The rows below give T cell receptor beta chains drawn from one sample of a study of cytomegalovirus exposure and HLA in healthy donors. The repertoire was sequenced with immunoSEQ multiplex PCR; TCRdb's copy has only in-frame clones and lacks some. The repertoire holds 95,000 to 150,000 clones, 78% seen once, with approximately 6.5% in the top ten. The sequencing input was PBMCs. These receptors all come from a woman aged 40 to 50 in good health and CMV-seronegative. CDR3s leave out the opening cysteine and the closing phenylalanine or tryptophan. The size of a clone is reported for some rows only, either as once, few or many, or as a class for expanded clones.

cdr3_aa: ASSLVGRRGRMNTEAF
v_call: TRBV7-9
j_call: TRBJ1-1
clone_size: -

cdr3_aa: AWRGESYNEQF
v_call: TRBV7-9
j_call: TRBJ2-1
clone_size: -

cdr3_aa: ASSQVGGGTGELF
v_call: TRBV14
j_call: TRBJ2-2
clone_size: -

cdr3_aa: ASSTLGVNGYT
v_call: TRBV27
j_call: TRBJ1-2
clone_size: -

cdr3_aa: ASSDGPKRTQY
v_call: TRBV2
j_call: TRBJ2-5
clone_size: -

cdr3_aa: ASSQGSLSYNEQF
v_call: TRBV4-1
j_call: TRBJ2-1
clone_size: once

cdr3_aa: ASILREGVSRKDTQY
v_call: TRBV7-2
j_call: TRBJ2-3
clone_size: -

cdr3_aa: ASSEARRGQVF
v_call: TRBV6-1
j_call: TRBJ1-1
clone_size: -

cdr3_aa: ASRDSGQGLNTEAF
v_call: TRBV5-4
j_call: TRBJ1-1
clone_size: -

cdr3_aa: ASSPLLGTEAF
v_call: TRBV19
j_call: TRBJ1-1
clone_size: -

cdr3_aa: ASSYRLRTDTQY
v_call: TRBV2
j_call: TRBJ2-3
clone_size: -

cdr3_aa: ASSLGQGGYGYT
v_call: TRBV7-6
j_call: TRBJ1-2
clone_size: -

cdr3_aa: ASTPLGSGISSYEQY
v_call: TRBV5-1
j_call: -
clone_size: once

cdr3_aa: ASSQGQGSYEQY
v_call: TRBV23-1
j_call: -
clone_size: -

cdr3_aa: ASSLTGLASTYEQY
v_call: TRBV28
j_call: TRBJ2-7
clone_size: once

cdr3_aa: ASSITGGEF
v_call: TRBV19
j_call: TRBJ2-1
clone_size: -

cdr3_aa: ATSSTDRGRQPQH
v_call: TRBV15
j_call: TRBJ1-5
clone_size: once

cdr3_aa: ATYPGQGTTNEKLF
v_call: TRBV10-3
j_call: TRBJ1-4
clone_size: -

cdr3_aa: ASRLVGAREQY
v_call: TRBV13
j_call: TRBJ2-7
clone_size: -

cdr3_aa: ASTPRAAATNEKLF
v_call: TRBV12-1
j_call: TRBJ1-4
clone_size: -

cdr3_aa: ASSQVQGAVAEAF
v_call: TRBV4-1
j_call: TRBJ1-1
clone_size: -

cdr3_aa: ASSAGTGNTEAF
v_call: TRBV10-1
j_call: TRBJ1-1
clone_size: -

cdr3_aa: ASSVGGADTQY
v_call: TRBV9
j_call: TRBJ2-3
clone_size: -

cdr3_aa: ASRTGTGGNNEQF
v_call: TRBV2
j_call: TRBJ2-1
clone_size: few

cdr3_aa: ASSLGTGAYNEQF
v_call: TRBV6-5
j_call: TRBJ2-1
clone_size: -

cdr3_aa: ASSGGAGGAYNEQF
v_call: TRBV28
j_call: TRBJ2-1
clone_size: few

cdr3_aa: ASSLDRVLAKNIQY
v_call: TRBV7-8
j_call: TRBJ2-4
clone_size: -

cdr3_aa: ASLRGSAEAF
v_call: TRBV5-6
j_call: TRBJ1-1
clone_size: -

cdr3_aa: ASSWGLAGSGELF
v_call: TRBV11-2
j_call: TRBJ2-2
clone_size: -

cdr3_aa: ASSFDRVYGYT
v_call: TRBV18
j_call: TRBJ1-2
clone_size: -

cdr3_aa: ASSAAGMGTDTQY
v_call: TRBV7-9
j_call: TRBJ2-3
clone_size: -

cdr3_aa: ASKGLTLAKNIQY
v_call: TRBV6-7
j_call: TRBJ2-4
clone_size: -

cdr3_aa: SAGQGKAF
v_call: TRBV20-1
j_call: TRBJ1-1
clone_size: once

cdr3_aa: ASSYLTGSGAAF
v_call: TRBV13
j_call: TRBJ1-1
clone_size: -

cdr3_aa: ASSLHRNYGYT
v_call: TRBV27
j_call: TRBJ1-2
clone_size: -

cdr3_aa: ASSFDRAHYNSPLH
v_call: TRBV27
j_call: TRBJ1-6
clone_size: -

cdr3_aa: ASSLDGQLAEAF
v_call: TRBV11-1
j_call: TRBJ1-1
clone_size: few

cdr3_aa: ASSVDVEAEAF
v_call: TRBV9
j_call: TRBJ1-1
clone_size: -

cdr3_aa: ASSYSSFAGKETQY
v_call: TRBV6-5
j_call: TRBJ2-5
clone_size: once

cdr3_aa: ASSPTSGIWDTIY
v_call: TRBV9
j_call: TRBJ1-3
clone_size: -

cdr3_aa: ASTFTGANVLT
v_call: TRBV7-6
j_call: TRBJ2-6
clone_size: -

cdr3_aa: ASSYWANTEAF
v_call: TRBV6-5
j_call: TRBJ1-1
clone_size: -

cdr3_aa: ASSHYQSSGSYEQY
v_call: TRBV7-4
j_call: -
clone_size: -

cdr3_aa: ASSLATGTQETQY
v_call: TRBV5-1
j_call: TRBJ2-5
clone_size: -

cdr3_aa: ASSLGAYEQY
v_call: TRBV28
j_call: TRBJ2-7
clone_size: -

cdr3_aa: ATSRTGYGYT
v_call: TRBV15
j_call: TRBJ1-2
clone_size: -

cdr3_aa: ASSSPTGGMASVLT
v_call: TRBV4-2
j_call: TRBJ2-6
clone_size: -

cdr3_aa: AISRTRQGGEYEQY
v_call: TRBV10-3
j_call: TRBJ2-7
clone_size: once

cdr3_aa: AARTGELF
v_call: TRBV7-9
j_call: TRBJ2-2
clone_size: -

cdr3_aa: SVETGTALGANTGELF
v_call: TRBV29-1
j_call: TRBJ2-2
clone_size: -

cdr3_aa: ASSPPGLAGGYEQY
v_call: TRBV18
j_call: TRBJ2-7
clone_size: few

cdr3_aa: ASSLGTGYGYT
v_call: TRBV5-1
j_call: TRBJ1-2
clone_size: -

cdr3_aa: ASRPPGWRGGDTQY
v_call: TRBV28
j_call: TRBJ2-3
clone_size: -

cdr3_aa: ASSIIDRDTEAF
v_call: TRBV19
j_call: TRBJ1-1
clone_size: -

cdr3_aa: ASSLPYLGGDTEAF
v_call: TRBV28
j_call: TRBJ1-1
clone_size: -

cdr3_aa: ASSETPSEKLF
v_call: TRBV9
j_call: TRBJ1-4
clone_size: -

cdr3_aa: ASSLMTSGREDNEQF
v_call: TRBV13
j_call: TRBJ2-1
clone_size: few

cdr3_aa: ASSPITGNTGELF
v_call: TRBV18
j_call: TRBJ2-2
clone_size: -

cdr3_aa: ASRGSGLSYYNEQF
v_call: TRBV28
j_call: TRBJ2-1
clone_size: -